This TCR beta chain was found in a study of metastatic and nonmetastatic thyroid tumors. Not a single patient had been given any form of treatment at any point before undergoing thyroid surgery. TCRdb reanalyzed the PCR reads with MiXCR. The data contain over 35,000 clones, about a sixth of them seen just once; the ten biggest clones take up about 9.9%. This clone came up many times. The ends lost 8 bases at V and 5 bases at J; junction bases unmatched: 5. This CDR3 is 12 amino acids long. The sequence derives from a female donor with papillary thyroid cancer or a benign thyroid nodule (not recorded which). Some clones in this sample may be carry-over from other donors' samples. The sequencing input was tumor tissue. This chain links TRBV12-3 or TRBV12-4 with TRBJ2-5; 7 bases line up with TRBD1. DNA for the CDR3: TGTGCCAGCGGGGACAGTGGGGAGACCCAGTACTTC. It translates to CASGDSGETQYF.